The TCR beta chain described here comes from a study of OX40 agonist ivuxolimab in advanced cancers. At the level of the study: Ivuxolimab, an antibody that agonizes OX40 (CD134), was administered to the patients. Patients treated during dose escalation were battling hepatocellular carcinoma, melanoma, renal cell or head and neck cancer.

Using immunoSEQ multiplex PCR, the repertoire was profiled, and TCRdb retains in-frame clones only, with some absent. The repertoire holds around 80,000 clones, with roughly 86% as singletons. In germline, CDR1 is LNHDA, CDR2 SQIVND (reference sequence). There are 14 residues in the CDR3. The junction had 2 bases not matched to a gene; V was cut back by 4 bases and J by 4 bases. The chain couples TRBV19 to TRBJ2-3, with 10 bases lining up with TRBD2. The sequence was collected from an adult with an advanced solid tumor such as melanoma, head and neck, liver or kidney cancer. The source was CD4+ or CD8+ T cells sorted from blood, collected in a trial of the OX40 agonist ivuxolimab. The CDR3 loop reads CASSTGLAPDTQYF. Written as DNA, the CDR3 is TGTGCCAGTAGTACGGGACTAGCGCCAGATACGCAGTATTTT. The whole variable domain, remainder taken from reference TRBV19 and TRBJ2-3, is DGGITQSPKYLFRKEGQNVTLSCEQNLNHDAMYWYRQDPGQGLRLIYYSQIVNDFQKGDIAEGYSVSREKKESFPLTVTSAQKNPTAFYLCASSTGLAPDTQYFGPGTRLTVL.